This T cell receptor (beta chain) was captured by sequencing in a study of T cell repertoires in cytomegalovirus infection. The overall study: Indications of both CMV infection and matching HLA type were provided by public TCR beta signatures. Study findings and constraints: Cumulated frequencies of public TCR beta families served to identify carriers of CMV plus the relevant HLA.

CDR1 is LNHDA and CDR2 is SQIVND in the germline V gene (reference sequence). V was cut by 5 bases and J by 2 bases, with 13 bases left in between. This CDR3 has 14 residues. This clonotype showed up many times. Its antigen is unidentified. TCRdb fed the reads into MiXCR, producing one record per CDR3 protein. The sample includes some 220,000 distinct CDR3 sequences, over 9% seen only once; the top ten take 1.5% to 2%. J is TRBJ2-7 and V is TRBV19; D is possibly TRBD2 (6 bases). The sequencing sample was made of PBMCs. The TCR sequence derives from a human donor in good health (CMV status not recorded). Some clones in this sample may be carry-over from other donors' samples. The CDR3 here is CASSSGLYTYEQYF. The DNA of the CDR3 is TGTGCCAGTAGTTCCGGACTATATACCTACGAGCAGTACTTC. Variable domain in full (rest from reference TRBV19 and TRBJ2-7): DGGITQSPKYLFRKEGQNVTLSCEQNLNHDAMYWYRQDPGQGLRLIYYSQIVNDFQKGDIAEGYSVSREKKESFPLTVTSAQKNPTAFYLCASSSGLYTYEQYFGPGTRLTVT.